The entry below describes one T cell receptor (beta chain). Its antigen is as yet unknown. The junction does not match germline at one end; this may be a read error. Other DNA sequences in the sample encode the same CDR3. Ahead of thyroid surgery, no patient had received treatment of any kind. The sample comes from a study of metastatic and nonmetastatic thyroid tumors. Across the study: It was across blood and tumor or nodule tissue from malignant and benign thyroid patients that repertoires were compared.

Study findings and constraints: Reported TCR beta diversity, measured in blood and tumor, was significantly higher for malignant thyroid tumors than for benign nodules.

Germline assignment: CDR1 MNHEY and CDR2 SVGAGI. The CDR3 loop spans 16 amino acids. As handled by the study authors: Between-group CDR3 differences, defined by clinicopathological status, yielded a distant-metastasis classifier for papillary thyroid cancer. Using MiXCR, TCRdb re-called clones from the PCR reads. These V and J calls originate from TCRdb's pipeline instead of the authors' own analysis. In the table there are about 49,000 clones, roughly 20% of which are singletons. The V call is TRBV6-5, the J call TRBJ2-7; D unresolved. This clonotype was obtained from a female donor with papillary thyroid cancer or a benign thyroid nodule (not recorded which). Some clones in this sample may be carry-over from other donors' samples. Material for sequencing was blood. The CDR3 coding sequence is TGTGCCAGCAGTTACTCTATTGCGGACGCCTCCTATGAGCAGTACTTC. It specifies CASSYSIADASYEQYF.